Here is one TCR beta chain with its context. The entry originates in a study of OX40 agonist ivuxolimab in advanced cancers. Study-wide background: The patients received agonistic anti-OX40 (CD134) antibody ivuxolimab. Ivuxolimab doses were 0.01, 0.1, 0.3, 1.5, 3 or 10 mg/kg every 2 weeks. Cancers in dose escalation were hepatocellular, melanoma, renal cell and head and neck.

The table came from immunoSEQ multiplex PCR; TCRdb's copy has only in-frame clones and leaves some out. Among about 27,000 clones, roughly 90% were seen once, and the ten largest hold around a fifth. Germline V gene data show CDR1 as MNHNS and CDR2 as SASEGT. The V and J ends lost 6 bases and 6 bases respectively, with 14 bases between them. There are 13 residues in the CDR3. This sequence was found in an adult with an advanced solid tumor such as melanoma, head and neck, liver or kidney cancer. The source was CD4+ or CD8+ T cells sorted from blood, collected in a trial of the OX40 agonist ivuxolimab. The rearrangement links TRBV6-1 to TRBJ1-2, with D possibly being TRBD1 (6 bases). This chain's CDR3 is CASSLGGADGYTF. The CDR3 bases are TGTGCCAGCAGCCTAGGGGGGGCCGATGGCTACACCTTC.